This record concerns one TCR beta chain sequence. J lost 3 bases, V lost 4 bases, and 18 bases had no gene match. Germline V gives CDR1 MNHNS, CDR2 SASEGT. The CDR3 has 19 residues. Authors' analysis steps: The assay estimated nucleated cells by amplifying reference gene primers. Profiled with immunoSEQ multiplex PCR; TCRdb holds only in-frame clones, not every one. V and J calls and clone size are as listed in that table; D and trimming were resolved from the DNA. This sample has 69,000 or so clones, with 80% to 85% found just once. This entry belongs to a study of blood T cell repertoires in COVID-19. At the level of the study: Samples came from the United States, Italy and Spain, spanning acute and convalescent COVID-19. T cells, B-cell-depleted T cells, or PBMCs provided the cDNA or gDNA that served as material.

Sample: peripheral blood. This sequence joins TRBV6-1 and TRBJ1-1; 9 nucleotides align to TRBD1. The origin of this receptor is a woman over 75 with acute or convalescent COVID-19. CDR3 nucleotide sequence: TGTGCCAGCAGTGGAACCCCTATAACCGGGACAGGGATCGACACTGAAGCTTTCTTT. Protein: CASSGTPITGTGIDTEAFF.